This T cell receptor (beta chain) was identified during a study of neurological immune-mediated disorders. At least ten counts were recorded for this clonotype. TCRdb re-analysed the 5' RACE reads in MiXCR, keeping a single row per CDR3 protein. The table shows approximately 84,000 distinct CDR3 sequences, with around 4.7% occurring only once. Time point noted: longitudinal time-point 3. Unsorted libraries were derived from 2 million PBMCs stored at -80 C. This TCR was recovered from a woman in her sixties with multiple sclerosis. The sequenced material came from PBMCs.

The CDR3 protein is CATRQGLNEKLFF. CDR3 DNA sequence: TGTGCCACCAGACAGGGGCTTAATGAAAAACTGTTTTTT. V gene TRBV15 combines with J gene TRBJ1-4; TRBD1 matches at 7 bases. This CDR3 region has 13 residues. Germline V gene sequence: CDR1 LNHNV, CDR2 YYDKDF (reference sequence). V was pared by 6 bases and J by 4 bases, with 2 bases of the junction left unmatched.